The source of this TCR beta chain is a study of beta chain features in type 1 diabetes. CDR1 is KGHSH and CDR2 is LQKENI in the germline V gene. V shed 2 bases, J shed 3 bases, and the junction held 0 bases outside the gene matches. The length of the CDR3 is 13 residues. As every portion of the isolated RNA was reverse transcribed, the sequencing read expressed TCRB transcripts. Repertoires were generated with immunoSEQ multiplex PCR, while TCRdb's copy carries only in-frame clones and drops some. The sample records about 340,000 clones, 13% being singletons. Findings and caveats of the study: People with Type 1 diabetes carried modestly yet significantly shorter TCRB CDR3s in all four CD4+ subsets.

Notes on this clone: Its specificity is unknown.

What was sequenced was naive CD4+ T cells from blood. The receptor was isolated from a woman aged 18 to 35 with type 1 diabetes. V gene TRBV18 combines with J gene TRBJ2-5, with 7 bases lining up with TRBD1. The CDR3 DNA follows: TGTGCCAGCTCACCAGACAGGGAAGAGACCCAGTACTTC. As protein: CASSPDREETQYF.